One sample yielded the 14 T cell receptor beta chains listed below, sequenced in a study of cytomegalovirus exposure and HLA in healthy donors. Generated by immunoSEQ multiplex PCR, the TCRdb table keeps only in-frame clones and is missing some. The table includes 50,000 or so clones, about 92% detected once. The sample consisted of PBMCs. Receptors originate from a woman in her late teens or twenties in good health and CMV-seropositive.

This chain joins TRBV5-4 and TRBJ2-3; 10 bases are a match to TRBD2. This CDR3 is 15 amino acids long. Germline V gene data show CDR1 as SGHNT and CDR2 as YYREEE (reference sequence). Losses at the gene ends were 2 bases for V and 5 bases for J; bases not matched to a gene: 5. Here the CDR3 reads CASSLAGGPGDTQYF. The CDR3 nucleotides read TGTGCCAGCAGCTTAGCGGGGGGGCCGGGAGATACGCAGTATTTT.

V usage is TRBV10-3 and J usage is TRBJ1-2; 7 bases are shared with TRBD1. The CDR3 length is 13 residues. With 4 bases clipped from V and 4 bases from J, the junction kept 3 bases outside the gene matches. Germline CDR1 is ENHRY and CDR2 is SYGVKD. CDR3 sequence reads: CAISADRAYGYTF. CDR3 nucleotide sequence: TGTGCCATCAGTGCTGACAGGGCCTATGGCTACACCTTC.

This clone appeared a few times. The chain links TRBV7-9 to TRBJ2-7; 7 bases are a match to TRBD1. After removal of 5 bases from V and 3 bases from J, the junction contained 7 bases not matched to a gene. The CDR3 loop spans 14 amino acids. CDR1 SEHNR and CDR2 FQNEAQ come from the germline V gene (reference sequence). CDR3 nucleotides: TGTGCCAGCAGCCCCCCGGGACAGTACTACGAGCAGTACTTC. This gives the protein CASSPPGQYYEQYF.

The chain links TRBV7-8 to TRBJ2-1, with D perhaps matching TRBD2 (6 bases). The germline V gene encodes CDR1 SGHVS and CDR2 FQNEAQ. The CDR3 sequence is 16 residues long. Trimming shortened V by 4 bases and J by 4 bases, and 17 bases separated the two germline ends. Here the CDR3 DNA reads TGTGCCAGCAGCTCCCTAGGTAGCGGCTCTTACAATGAGCAGTTCTTC. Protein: CASSSLGSGSYNEQFF.

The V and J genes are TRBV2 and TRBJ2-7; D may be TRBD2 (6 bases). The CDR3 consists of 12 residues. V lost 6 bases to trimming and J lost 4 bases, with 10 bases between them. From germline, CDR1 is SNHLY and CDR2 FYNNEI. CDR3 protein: CASSGLSYEQYF. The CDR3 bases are TGTGCCAGCAGCGGACTATCTTACGAGCAGTACTTC.

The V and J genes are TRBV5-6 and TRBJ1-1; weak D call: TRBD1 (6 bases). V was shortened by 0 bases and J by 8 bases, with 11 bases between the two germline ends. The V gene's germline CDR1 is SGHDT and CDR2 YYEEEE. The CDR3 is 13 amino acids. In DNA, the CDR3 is TGTGCCAGCAGCTTGGTATCCGGGACAGAAGCTTTCTTT. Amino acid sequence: CASSLVSGTEAFF.

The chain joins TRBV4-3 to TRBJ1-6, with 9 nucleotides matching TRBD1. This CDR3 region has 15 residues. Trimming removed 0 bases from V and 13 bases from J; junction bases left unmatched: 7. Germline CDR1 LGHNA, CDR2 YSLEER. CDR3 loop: CASSQEHRGLGPLHF. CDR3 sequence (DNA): TGCGCCAGCAGCCAAGAACACAGGGGGCTGGGTCCCCTCCACTTT.

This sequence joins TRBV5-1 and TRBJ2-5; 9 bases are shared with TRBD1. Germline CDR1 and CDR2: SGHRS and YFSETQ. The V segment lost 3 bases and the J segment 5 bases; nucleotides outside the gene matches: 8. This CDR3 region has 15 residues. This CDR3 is CASSSGTGGDETQYF. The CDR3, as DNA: TGCGCCAGCAGCTCGGGCACAGGGGGCGACGAGACCCAGTACTTC.

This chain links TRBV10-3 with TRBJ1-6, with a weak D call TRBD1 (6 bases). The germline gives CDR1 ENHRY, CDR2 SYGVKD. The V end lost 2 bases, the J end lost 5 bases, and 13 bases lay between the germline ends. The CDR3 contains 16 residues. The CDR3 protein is CAISEARGGHNSPLHF. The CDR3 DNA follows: TGTGCCATCAGTGAGGCTCGGGGGGGCCATAATTCACCCCTCCACTTT.

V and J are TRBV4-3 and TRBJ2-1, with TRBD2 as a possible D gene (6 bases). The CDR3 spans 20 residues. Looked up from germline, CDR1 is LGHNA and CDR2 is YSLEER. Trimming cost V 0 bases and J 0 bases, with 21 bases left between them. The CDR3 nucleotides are TGCGCCAGCAGCCAAGATTTTTCACCGGGACTGGGAAGCTCCTACAATGAGCAGTTCTTC. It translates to CASSQDFSPGLGSSYNEQFF.

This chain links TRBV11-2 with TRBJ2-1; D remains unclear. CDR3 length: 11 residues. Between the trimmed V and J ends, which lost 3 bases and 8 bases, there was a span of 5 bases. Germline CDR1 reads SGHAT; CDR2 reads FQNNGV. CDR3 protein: CASSFRDEQFF. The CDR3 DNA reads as TGTGCCAGCAGCTTCCGGGATGAGCAGTTCTTC.

CDR3 amino acids: CASSYSSVYNEQFF. CDR3 in DNA: TGTGCCAGCAGTTACTCGTCAGTCTACAATGAGCAGTTCTTC. The V and J genes are TRBV6-6 and TRBJ2-1; D ambiguous. CDR3 length: 14 amino acids. Germline CDR1 reads MNHNY; CDR2 reads SVGAGI (reference sequence). The germline V and J ends were trimmed by 0 bases and 3 bases, with 6 bases remaining between them.

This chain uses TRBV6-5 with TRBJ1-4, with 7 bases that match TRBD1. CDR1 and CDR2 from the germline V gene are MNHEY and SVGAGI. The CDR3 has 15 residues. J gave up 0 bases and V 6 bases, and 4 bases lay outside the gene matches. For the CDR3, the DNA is TGTGCCAGCAGGAGACAGGGCCCAACTAATGAAAAACTGTTTTTT. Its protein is CASRRQGPTNEKLFF.

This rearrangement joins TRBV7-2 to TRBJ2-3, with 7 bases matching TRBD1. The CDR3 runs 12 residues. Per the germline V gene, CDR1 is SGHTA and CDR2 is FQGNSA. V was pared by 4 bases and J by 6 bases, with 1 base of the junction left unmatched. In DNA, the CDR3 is TGTGCCAGCAGCTCAGGGGGTGATACGCAGTATTTT. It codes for CASSSGGDTQYF.